The 28 T cell receptor beta chains reported below all come from one sample, sequenced in a study of shared clonotypes between healthy human individuals. Profiled with immunoSEQ multiplex PCR; TCRdb holds only in-frame clones, not every one. Of millions of clones in the sample, less than 95% were seen once. CD45RO-negative cells were positively selected for CCR7, leaving out terminally differentiated effector memory CD45RA+ cells. Sequencing used naive CD8+ T cells sorted from blood. The receptors derive from a man between 18 and 29 years old in good health.

The chain combines TRBV10-1 with TRBJ1-1; tentatively, D is TRBD1 (6 bases). The CDR3 totals 18 residues. CDR1 and CDR2 (germline): WNHNN, SYGVQD (reference sequence). V was pared by 3 bases and J by 0 bases, with 20 bases between. The CDR3 bases are TGCGCCAGCAGTGATTCCGGGGACAAGGGGGTTATGAACACTGAAGCTTTCTTT. Its protein is CASSDSGDKGVMNTEAFF.

In its sample, this clone was seen once. This chain connects TRBV12-5 to TRBJ2-7; D might be TRBD2 (5 bases). The V and J ends lost 7 bases and 0 bases respectively, with 10 bases between them. The length of the CDR3 is 13 residues. CDR1 is LGHNT, CDR2 FRNRAP, per germline. CDR3 nucleotides: TGTGCTAGTGAAGAGGGCACCTCCTACGAGCAGTACTTC. It translates to CASEEGTSYEQYF.

As concerns this clone: The identical CDR3 is also encoded by other nucleotide sequences in the sample. V usage is TRBV9 and J usage is TRBJ2-5; tentatively, D is TRBD1 or TRBD2 (6 bases each). CDR1 is SGDLS, CDR2 YYNGEE, per germline. Trimming shortened V by 1 base and J by 4 bases, and 14 bases separated the two germline ends. The CDR3 is made up of 15 amino acids. CDR3 in amino acids: CASSVSQGLGETQYF. The CDR3 DNA is TGTGCCAGCAGCGTATCACAGGGACTTGGAGAGACCCAGTACTTC.

The gene calls are TRBV7-2 and TRBJ1-2; D gene uncertain. There are 14 residues in the CDR3. V was shortened by 5 bases and J by 5 bases, with 15 bases between the two germline ends. Germline CDR1 reads SGHTA; CDR2 reads FQGNSA. CDR3 protein: CASSQPSDSYGYTF. The DNA of the CDR3 is TGTGCCAGCAGCCAGCCGTCCGACTCTTATGGCTACACCTTC.

The rearrangement uses TRBV29-1 and TRBJ2-7; D perhaps matches TRBD1 (6 bases). V dropped 3 bases and J dropped 2 bases, with 11 bases sitting between them. The CDR3 spans 13 residues. Germline CDR1 SQVTM, CDR2 ANQGSEA. Written as DNA, the CDR3 is TGCAGCGTTGATAAAACAGGGACCTACGAGCAGTACTTC. Translating it yields CSVDKTGTYEQYF.

The chain is built from TRBV2 and TRBJ2-7; D perhaps matches TRBD1 (5 bases). This CDR3 comprises 15 residues. Per germline, CDR1 SNHLY and CDR2 FYNNEI. V gave up 2 bases and J gave up 2 bases, with 13 bases separating them. CDR3 nucleotide sequence: TGTGCCAGCAGTGAATGGGGCCATGGAACCTACGAGCAGTACTTC. The encoded protein is CASSEWGHGTYEQYF.

The chain carries TRBV27 and TRBJ2-3; 9 bases match TRBD2. V shed 7 bases, J shed 9 bases, and the junction held 11 bases outside the gene matches. This CDR3 contains 14 residues. The V gene's germline CDR1 is MNHEY and CDR2 SMNVEV (reference sequence). CDR3 DNA: TGTGCCAGCACCCTAAGGGCTAGCGGGGTCACGCAGTATTTT. Encoded protein: CASTLRASGVTQYF.

The chain carries TRBV10-1 and TRBJ1-1, with TRBD1 identical over 8 bases. The junction had 12 bases not matched to a gene; V was cut back by 6 bases and J by 12 bases. The V gene's germline CDR1 is WNHNN and CDR2 SYGVQD (reference sequence). This CDR3 comprises 13 residues. CDR3 sequence reads: CASSPTGAPVPFF. The CDR3 coding sequence is TGCGCCAGCAGCCCGACAGGGGCCCCCGTGCCTTTCTTT.

This chain joins TRBV6-1 and TRBJ1-5; 7 bases are a match to TRBD1. Germline V gene data show CDR1 as MNHNS and CDR2 as SASEGT. J lost 6 bases, V lost 3 bases, and 8 bases had no gene match. This CDR3 spans 15 amino acids. CDR3 coding DNA: TGTGCCAGCAGTGATGGCCAGGGGGGTACTCAGCCCCAGCATTTT. Amino acids: CASSDGQGGTQPQHF.

The gene calls are TRBV11-3 and TRBJ2-1; a possible D gene is TRBD1 (6 bases). The length of the CDR3 is 18 residues. Germline values: CDR1 SGHNT, CDR2 YENEEA. V lost 0 bases to trimming and J lost 6 bases, with 21 bases between them. CDR3 amino acids: CASSLEGSGTPESNEQFF. CDR3 sequence (DNA): TGTGCCAGCAGCTTAGAAGGTAGTGGGACACCAGAATCCAATGAGCAGTTCTTC.

This chain links TRBV4-1 with TRBJ1-1; D call uncertain. V was trimmed by 2 bases and J by 2 bases, leaving 6 bases between them. CDR1 is MGHRA and CDR2 is YSYEKL in the germline V gene. The CDR3 runs to 13 residues. The CDR3 sequence: CASSQLINTEAFF. The DNA of the CDR3 is TGCGCCAGCAGCCAACTGATTAACACTGAAGCTTTCTTT.

As regards this clone: This same CDR3 is encoded by further DNA sequences in the sample. The V gene is TRBV19, the J gene TRBJ1-1; TRBD1 matches 8 bases. Germline CDR1 LNHDA, CDR2 SQIVND (reference sequence). V was pared by 2 bases and J by 4 bases, with 0 bases of the junction left unmatched. The CDR3 has 13 amino acids. CDR3 amino acids: CASSITGGTEAFF. The CDR3, as DNA: TGTGCCAGTAGTATAACAGGGGGCACTGAAGCTTTCTTT.

V and J are TRBV30 and TRBJ1-3, with unresolved D. CDR1 and CDR2 (germline): GTSNPN, SVGIG (reference sequence). The CDR3 runs to 12 residues. The ends were cut back, 0 bases at V and 6 bases at J, with 6 bases in the middle. For the CDR3, the DNA is TGTGCCTGGAGTGTATTGGAAAACACCATATATTTT. Its protein is CAWSVLENTIYF.

This sequence joins TRBV9 and TRBJ1-5; TRBD1 aligns across 7 bases. The trim removed 4 bases at V and 1 base at J, leaving 2 bases unmatched. In germline, CDR1 is SGDLS, CDR2 YYNGEE. This CDR3 region has 14 residues. CDR3 sequence: CASSLQGSNQPQHF. CDR3 nucleotides: TGTGCCAGCAGCTTACAGGGGAGCAATCAGCCCCAGCATTTT.

This rearrangement joins TRBV11-1 to TRBJ2-3; D ambiguous. V was trimmed by 2 bases and J by 3 bases, leaving 3 bases between them. The CDR3 spans 12 residues. Germline CDR1 and CDR2: SGHAT and FQDESV (reference sequence). The chain's CDR3 is CASSLRTDTQYF. CDR3 coding DNA: TGTGCCAGCAGCTTACGGACAGATACGCAGTATTTT.

This chain uses TRBV11-2 with TRBJ2-7; TRBD2 is a possible D gene (6 bases). Germline CDR1 reads SGHAT; CDR2 reads FQNNGV. Trimming cost V 2 bases and J 1 base, with 15 bases left between them. The CDR3 loop spans 16 amino acids. The CDR3 bases are TGTGCCAGCAGCTTATTCGGGGCAGGGACTTCCTACGAGCAGTACTTC. As protein: CASSLFGAGTSYEQYF. The full variable domain, with the rest looked up from reference TRBV11-2 and TRBJ2-7, is EAGVAQSPRYKIIEKRQSVAFWCNPISGHATLYWYQQILGQGPKLLIQFQNNGVVDDSQLPKDRFSAERLKGVDSTLKIQPAKLEDSAVYLCASSLFGAGTSYEQYFGPGTRLTVT.

This chain links TRBV13 with TRBJ2-6; D remains ambiguous. The CDR3 is made up of 15 amino acids. V lost 0 bases and J 2 bases, leaving 5 bases between the germline ends. In germline, CDR1 is PRHDT, CDR2 FYEKMQ (reference sequence). CDR3 DNA sequence: TGTGCCAGCAGCTTAGGGGGGACTGGGGCCAACGTCCTGACTTTC. Translated, it gives CASSLGGTGANVLTF.

The chain uses TRBV7-8 and TRBJ2-7, with 9 bases matching TRBD2. Trimming at V came to 6 bases and at J to 6 bases, leaving 9 bases not matched to a gene. Germline CDR1 SGHVS, CDR2 FQNEAQ. CDR3 length: 14 amino acids. CDR3 DNA sequence: TGTGCCAGCAGACCCGGGACTAGCTCCCTCGAGCAGTACTTC. Translated: CASRPGTSSLEQYF.

V and J are TRBV11-3 and TRBJ2-2; the D is unclear. The CDR3 has 11 residues. Trimming pared 3 bases from V and 7 bases from J, leaving 3 bases between. CDR1 is SGHNT and CDR2 is YENEEA in the germline V gene. The CDR3 DNA reads as TGTGCCAGCAGCTTTAACGGGGAGCTGTTTTTT. It translates to CASSFNGELFF.

This clone was recorded once. V gene TRBV10-3 combines with J gene TRBJ2-7, with D perhaps matching TRBD2 (6 bases). Germline CDR1 ENHRY, CDR2 SYGVKD. The CDR3 is 13 residues long. Trimming took 3 bases from V and 7 from J, leaving 13 bases between them. The CDR3 bases are TGTGCCATCAGTGATATGGGGGGAGAGGAGCAGTACTTC. The encoded protein is CAISDMGGEEQYF.

The genes are TRBV7-6 and TRBJ1-1; D remains ambiguous. The germline gives CDR1 SGHVS, CDR2 FNYEAQ. This CDR3 has 16 residues. V lost 1 base and J 1 base, leaving 13 bases between the germline ends. DNA of the CDR3: TGTGCCAGCAGCTTAGAATCCGGACGGCAGAACACTGAAGCTTTCTTT. Protein: CASSLESGRQNTEAFF.

Worth noting for this clone: Different DNA sequences within this sample yield the same CDR3. This chain joins TRBV27 and TRBJ2-5; 9 bases align to TRBD1. Unmatched junction bases numbered 4, after V lost 0 bases and J lost 2 bases. Germline values: CDR1 MNHEY, CDR2 SMNVEV (reference sequence). The length of the CDR3 is 16 residues. CDR3 amino acids: CASSLSPGTGQETQYF. CDR3 DNA: TGTGCCAGCAGTTTATCCCCCGGGACAGGGCAAGAGACCCAGTACTTC.

The gene calls are TRBV19 and TRBJ2-2; 9 nucleotides align to TRBD2. This CDR3 has 15 residues. The germline CDR1 and CDR2 sequences are LNHDA and SQIVND (reference sequence). V shed 3 bases and J 5 bases; nucleotides not matched to a gene: 4. CDR3 loop: CASSIAGLATGELFF. The DNA for the CDR3 is TGTGCCAGTAGTATTGCTGGACTAGCGACCGGGGAGCTGTTTTTT.

This chain uses TRBV4-3 with TRBJ2-7; 7 nucleotides match TRBD1. Germline CDR1 is LGHNA and CDR2 is YSLEER. The junction had 11 bases not matched to a gene; V was cut back by 0 bases and J by 3 bases. CDR3 length: 17 residues. The chain's CDR3 is CASSQDYATGIYYEQYF. CDR3 DNA: TGCGCCAGCAGCCAAGATTACGCGACAGGGATCTACTACGAGCAGTACTTC.

This rearrangement joins TRBV7-8 to TRBJ2-5; 10 bases fit TRBD2. After removal of 2 bases from V and 3 bases from J, the junction contained 3 bases not matched to a gene. CDR3 length equals 15 residues. From germline, CDR1 is SGHVS and CDR2 FQNEAQ. CDR3 DNA sequence: TGTGCCAGCAGCTTACGGCTAGCGGGGGAAGAGACCCAGTACTTC. Its translation: CASSLRLAGEETQYF. Filled out from reference TRBV7-8 and TRBJ2-5, the complete variable domain reads GAGVSQSPRYKVAKRGQDVALRCDPISGHVSLFWYQQALGQGPEFLTYFQNEAQLDKSGLPSDRFFAERPEGSVSTLKIQRTQQEDSAVYLCASSLRLAGEETQYFGPGTRLLVL.

The chain is built from TRBV27 and TRBJ2-2; D is ambiguous. CDR1 is MNHEY and CDR2 is SMNVEV in the germline V gene (reference sequence). The CDR3 runs to 14 residues. Between the trimmed V and J ends, which lost 3 bases and 7 bases, there was a span of 12 bases. The CDR3 DNA follows: TGTGCCAGCAGTTTTGTATGGGGTATCGGGGAGCTGTTTTTT. This gives the protein CASSFVWGIGELFF.

The chain is built from TRBV7-6 and TRBJ2-1, with 7 bases matching TRBD2. Germline trimming cut 3 bases from V and 6 bases from J; bases unmatched to any gene: 5. The length of the CDR3 is 14 residues. Germline loops: CDR1 SGHVS, CDR2 FNYEAQ. In DNA, the CDR3 is TGTGCCAGCAGCTTGAGACTAGCCCCCAATGAGCAGTTCTTC. It yields the protein CASSLRLAPNEQFF.

Note on this clone: The DNA is left out, because the CDR3 cannot be placed on it with certainty; the CDR3 is given as TCRdb lists it. The CDR3 loop reads CAKWGGGSSEKLFF. The rearrangement uses TRBV21-1 and TRBJ1-4. TRBV21-1 represents a pseudogene. The CDR3 region is 14 residues in length, termini included.